Below are 17 T cell receptor beta chains sequenced from a single sample in a study of blood T cell repertoires in COVID-19. Sequencing used immunoSEQ multiplex PCR; TCRdb keeps in-frame clones, though not all of them. The table records around 450,000 clones, about 89% of them present only once. The material sequenced was peripheral blood. The receptors shown here come from a woman younger than 45 with acute or convalescent COVID-19.

This rearrangement joins TRBV2 to TRBJ2-7; D is possibly TRBD1 (5 bases). This CDR3 comprises 14 residues. V was pared by 2 bases and J by 3 bases, with 11 bases between. Per germline, CDR1 SNHLY and CDR2 FYNNEI. Here the CDR3 reads CASSERGQFYEQYF. DNA for the CDR3: TGTGCCAGCAGTGAACGAGGACAATTCTACGAGCAGTACTTC.

The genes are TRBV7-8 and TRBJ1-1, with a tentative D call TRBD1 (6 bases). This CDR3 region has 16 residues. Germline CDR1 is SGHVS and CDR2 is FQNEAQ. Trimming cost V 6 bases and J 5 bases, with 22 bases left between them. The CDR3 reads CASRPGVRGVETEAFF. Written as DNA, the CDR3 is TGTGCCAGCAGACCAGGGGTGCGGGGGGTCGAGACTGAAGCTTTCTTT.

The V and J genes are TRBV15 and TRBJ2-1; TRBD1 matches at 7 bases. Per germline, CDR1 LNHNV and CDR2 YYDKDF (reference sequence). The CDR3 consists of 15 residues. Trimming cost V 8 bases and J 0 bases; bases outside gene matches: 7. The CDR3 reads CATVPGQSSYNEQFF. CDR3 DNA: TGTGCCACCGTCCCGGGACAGAGCTCCTACAATGAGCAGTTCTTC. Supplemented by reference TRBV15 and TRBJ2-1, the full variable domain reads DAMVIQNPRYQVTQFGKPVTLSCSQTLNHNVMYWYQQKSSQAPKLLFHYYDKDFNNEADTPDNFQSRRPNTSFCFLDIRSPGLGDTAMYLCATVPGQSSYNEQFFGPGTRLTVL.

There are many counts of this clone. The chain recombines TRBV28 with TRBJ1-3; no clear D. The CDR3 spans 17 residues. Per the germline V gene, CDR1 is MDHEN and CDR2 is SYDVKM. With 6 bases removed from V and 0 bases from J, the gap between germline ends came to 18 bases. The CDR3 sequence: CASRRRGIARSGNTIYF. CDR3 in DNA: TGTGCCAGCAGGCGACGCGGGATTGCCCGCTCTGGAAACACCATATATTTT.

The CDR3 loop reads CASSLARGNGYTF. The CDR3, as DNA: TGTGCCAGCAGTTTGGCAAGGGGCAATGGCTACACCTTC. The chain employs TRBV12-3 or TRBV12-4 and TRBJ1-2, with D possibly matching TRBD1 (5 bases). CDR3 length: 13 residues. Trimming removed 3 bases at V and 6 bases at J, with 11 bases between.

The V and J genes are TRBV10-2 and TRBJ1-2, with 7 positions matching TRBD1. After removal of 2 bases from V and 5 bases from J, the junction contained 5 bases not matched to a gene. The CDR3 runs 14 residues. Germline V lookup: CDR1 WSHSY, CDR2 SAAADI. DNA of the CDR3: TGCGCCAGCAGTGAGACCGGGACAGCTTATGGCTACACCTTC. Protein: CASSETGTAYGYTF.

The chain couples TRBV3-1 (or the pseudogene TRBV3-2) to TRBJ2-7; D is undetermined. CDR3 length: 14 amino acids. V gave up 4 bases and J gave up 5 bases, with 15 bases separating them. Germline V lookup: CDR1 LGHDT, CDR2 YNNKEL (reference sequence). CDR3: CASSPQIMWNEQYF. In DNA form, the CDR3 reads TGTGCCAGCAGCCCACAGATCATGTGGAACGAGCAGTACTTC.

The V gene is TRBV7-9, the J gene TRBJ2-3; a weak D match, TRBD1 (5 bases). This CDR3 spans 18 amino acids. Trimming took 1 base from V and 0 from J, leaving 17 bases between them. Per the germline V gene, CDR1 is SEHNR and CDR2 is FQNEAQ (reference sequence). The CDR3 sequence is CASSLDQWGAPSTDTQYF. DNA for the CDR3: TGTGCCAGCAGCTTAGATCAATGGGGCGCCCCTAGCACAGATACGCAGTATTTT.

The chain couples TRBV11-1 to TRBJ2-5; 7 bases agree with TRBD1. V lost 4 bases, J lost 4 bases, and 3 bases stayed unmatched. The CDR3 sequence is 13 residues long. Germline loops: CDR1 SGHAT, CDR2 FQDESV (reference sequence). The CDR3 sequence is CASSSNRGETQYF. The CDR3 DNA follows: TGTGCCAGCAGCTCCAACAGGGGAGAGACCCAGTACTTC.

This chain uses TRBV28 with TRBJ2-7; TRBD2 aligns across 7 bases. Per the germline V gene, CDR1 is MDHEN and CDR2 is SYDVKM. The CDR3 spans 15 residues. The ends lost 6 bases at V and 8 bases at J; junction bases unmatched: 16. This CDR3 is CASRSGSDGGTQQYF. The CDR3 region has the DNA TGTGCCAGCAGAAGTGGATCGGACGGGGGGACTCAGCAGTACTTC.

This rearrangement joins TRBV5-5 to TRBJ2-7; 9 bases match TRBD1. The CDR3 covers 15 residues. The V and J ends lost 5 bases and 3 bases, in that order; junction bases with no gene match: 9. CDR1 and CDR2 from the germline V gene are SGHKS and YYEKEE (reference sequence). In DNA, the CDR3 is TGTGCCAGCAGTCCGTGGGGGACAGGGAACTACGAGCAGTACTTC. Amino acid sequence: CASSPWGTGNYEQYF. The full variable domain, rest sourced from reference TRBV5-5 and TRBJ2-7, is DAGVTQSPTHLIKTRGQQVTLRCSPISGHKSVSWYQQVLGQGPQFIFQYYEKEERGRGNFPDRFSARQFPNYSSELNVNALLLGDSALYLCASSPWGTGNYEQYFGPGTRLTVT.

The chain joins TRBV27 to TRBJ1-2; D is undetermined. Trimming shortened V by 2 bases and J by 8 bases, and 18 bases separated the two germline ends. The CDR3 has 15 amino acids. Per the germline V gene, CDR1 is MNHEY and CDR2 is SMNVEV (reference sequence). The CDR3: CASSLGGPGVNGYTF. The DNA of the CDR3 is TGTGCCAGCAGTTTAGGAGGGCCCGGGGTCAACGGCTACACCTTC.

This clone appeared a single time. The chain couples TRBV9 to TRBJ2-1; TRBD1 matches at 7 bases. Germline values: CDR1 SGDLS, CDR2 YYNGEE. The length of the CDR3 is 15 residues. V gave up 0 bases and J gave up 4 bases; unmatched junction bases: 4. The CDR3 here is CASSVDGTVYNEQFF. CDR3 bases: TGTGCCAGCAGCGTAGATGGGACAGTTTACAATGAGCAGTTCTTC. Looking up the rest from reference TRBV9 and TRBJ2-1 gives the full variable domain: DSGVTQTPKHLITATGQRVTLRCSPRSGDLSVYWYQQSLDQGLQFLIQYYNGEERAKGNILERFSAQQFPDLHSELNLSSLELGDSALYFCASSVDGTVYNEQFFGPGTRLTVL.

This clone appeared a single time. This same CDR3 is encoded by further DNA sequences in the sample. The chain employs TRBV19 and TRBJ1-6; 7 bases agree with TRBD1. V was clipped by 5 bases and J by 5 bases; unmatched bases: 6. The CDR3 is 15 residues long. Germline CDR1 LNHDA, CDR2 SQIVND (reference sequence). CDR3 sequence (DNA): TGTGCCAGTAGTGACCGGGACAGTGATAATTCACCCCTCCACTTT. It is translated as CASSDRDSDNSPLHF. Drawing the rest from reference TRBV19 and TRBJ1-6, the complete variable domain is DGGITQSPKYLFRKEGQNVTLSCEQNLNHDAMYWYRQDPGQGLRLIYYSQIVNDFQKGDIAEGYSVSREKKESFPLTVTSAQKNPTAFYLCASSDRDSDNSPLHFGNGTRLTVT.

The rearrangement joins TRBV24-1 to TRBJ2-3, with 12 bases matching TRBD2. This CDR3 has 17 residues. Germline assignment: CDR1 KGHDR and CDR2 SFDVKD. After removal of 4 bases from V and 8 bases from J, the junction contained 12 bases not matched to a gene. The CDR3 region has the DNA TGTGCCACCAGTGACACTAGCGGGGGGACCCCGTCCGGTACGCAGTATTTT. This encodes CATSDTSGGTPSGTQYF.

The count of this clone is one. The chain couples TRBV27 to TRBJ2-1, with D unresolved. The V gene's germline CDR1 is MNHEY and CDR2 SMNVEV (reference sequence). The CDR3 extends over 13 amino acids. The V end lost 8 bases, the J end lost 0 bases, and 8 bases lay between the germline ends. CDR3 region: CASARFSYNEQFF. In nucleotides, the CDR3 is TGTGCCAGCGCGCGTTTCTCCTACAATGAGCAGTTCTTC.

The chain joins TRBV6-6 to TRBJ1-2; D not resolved. The germline V gene has CDR1 MNHNY and CDR2 SVGAGI (reference sequence). There are 12 residues in the CDR3. V lost 5 bases and J lost 8, with 12 bases in between. The CDR3 nucleotides are TGTGCCAGCAGTCAGATGGGGAGGGGCTACACCTTC. Encoded protein: CASSQMGRGYTF.